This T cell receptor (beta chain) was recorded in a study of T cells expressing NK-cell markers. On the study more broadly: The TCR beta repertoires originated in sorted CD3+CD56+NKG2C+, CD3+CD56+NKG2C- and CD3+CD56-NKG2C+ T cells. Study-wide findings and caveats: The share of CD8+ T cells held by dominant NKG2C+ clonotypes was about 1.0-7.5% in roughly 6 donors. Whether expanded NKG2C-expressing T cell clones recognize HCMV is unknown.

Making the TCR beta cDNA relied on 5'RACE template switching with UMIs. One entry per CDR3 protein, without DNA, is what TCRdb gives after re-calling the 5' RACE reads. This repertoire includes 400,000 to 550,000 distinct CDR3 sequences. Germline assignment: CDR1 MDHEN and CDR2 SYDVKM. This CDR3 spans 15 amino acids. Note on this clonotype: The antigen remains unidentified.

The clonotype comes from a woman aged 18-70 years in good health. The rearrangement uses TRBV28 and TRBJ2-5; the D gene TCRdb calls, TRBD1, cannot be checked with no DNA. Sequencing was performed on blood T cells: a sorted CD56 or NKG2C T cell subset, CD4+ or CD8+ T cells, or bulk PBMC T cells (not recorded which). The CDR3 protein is CASSFQGALGETQYF.